These T cell receptor beta chains were read from a single sample in a study of PD-L1 blockade in urothelial cancer. Here immunoSEQ multiplex PCR was the method, and the copy in TCRdb shows in-frame clones only, minus some. There are about 72,000 clones in the sample; around 84% occur only once, and 4.7% lies in the top ten. Sequences were derived from PBMCs, sampled around atezolizumab (anti-PD-L1) treatment. The receptors originated from an older man with urothelial cancer. Each CDR3 is given with its conserved first and last residue. A D gene is named only where the DNA matches it firmly. The size entry is marked missing in some rows and otherwise reads once, few, many or a size class.

j_gene: TRBJ2-5
abundance: once
v_gene: TRBV29-1
d_gene: TRBD1
CDR3aa: CSVDGTGGEAQYF
CDR3nt: TGCAGCGTTGATGGGACAGGGGGAGAGGCCCAGTACTTC

j_gene: TRBJ2-1
abundance: NA
v_gene: TRBV1
d_gene: NA
CDR3aa: CTSSHFSGRARNEQFF
CDR3nt: TGCACCAGCAGCCATTTTAGCGGGAGGGCGCGCAATGAGCAGTTCTTC

j_gene: TRBJ2-3
abundance: once
v_gene: TRBV10-3
d_gene: NA
CDR3aa: CAITPQRDGTDTQYF
CDR3nt: TGTGCCATCACCCCCCAGAGGGATGGGACAGATACGCAGTATTTT

j_gene: TRBJ2-7
abundance: few
v_gene: TRBV10-3
d_gene: TRBD1
CDR3aa: CATSDRASSYEQYF
CDR3nt: TGTGCCACCTCGGACAGGGCGAGCTCCTACGAGCAGTACTTC

j_gene: TRBJ1-5
abundance: once
v_gene: TRBV10-3
d_gene: NA
CDR3aa: CAISDRGSRQPQHF
CDR3nt: TGTGCCATCAGTGACAGGGGCTCACGGCAGCCCCAGCATTTT

j_gene: TRBJ2-1
abundance: once
v_gene: TRBV18
d_gene: TRBD1
CDR3aa: CASSPTGVYNEQFF
CDR3nt: TGTGCCAGCTCACCCACAGGGGTTTACAATGAGCAGTTCTTC

j_gene: TRBJ1-2
abundance: NA
v_gene: TRBV28
d_gene: TRBD1
CDR3aa: CASSLYLQGALGYTF
CDR3nt: TGTGCCAGCAGTTTATATCTCCAGGGGGCTCTTGGCTACACCTTC

j_gene: TRBJ2-5
abundance: NA
v_gene: TRBV28
d_gene: NA
CDR3aa: CASSFGSAETQYF
CDR3nt: TGTGCCAGCAGTTTCGGGAGCGCTGAGACCCAGTACTTC

j_gene: TRBJ2-1
abundance: NA
v_gene: TRBV2
d_gene: NA
CDR3aa: CASNSLANNEQFF
CDR3nt: TGTGCCAGCAACTCCCTAGCGAACAATGAGCAGTTCTTC

j_gene: TRBJ2-2
abundance: once
v_gene: TRBV5-1
d_gene: TRBD1
CDR3aa: CASSSTGLNTGELFF
CDR3nt: TGCGCCAGCAGCTCGACAGGGTTGAACACCGGGGAGCTGTTTTTT

j_gene: TRBJ1-5
abundance: NA
v_gene: TRBV7-4
d_gene: NA
CDR3aa: CASSSIEPTYSNQPQHF
CDR3nt: TGTGCCAGCAGCTCCATCGAGCCCACTTATAGCAATCAGCCCCAGCATTTT

j_gene: TRBJ2-7
abundance: NA
v_gene: TRBV6-5
d_gene: NA
CDR3aa: CASRPRAANSYEQYF
CDR3nt: TGTGCCAGCAGGCCGCGGGCCGCCAACTCCTACGAGCAGTACTTC

j_gene: TRBJ2-2
abundance: NA
v_gene: TRBV5-6
d_gene: NA
CDR3aa: CASSFLVANANTGELFF
CDR3nt: TGTGCCAGCAGCTTTTTGGTAGCGAACGCGAACACCGGGGAGCTGTTTTTT